The 22 T cell receptor beta chains given below trace back to one sample, sequenced in a study of technical replicates of blood from a few donors. The table came from immunoSEQ multiplex PCR; TCRdb's copy has only in-frame clones and leaves some out. The sample has about 84,000 clones, 93% seen once. The specimen was T cells isolated from PBMCs. The receptor source for this set is a human donor in good health.

The chain recombines TRBV19 with TRBJ2-7; TRBD2 is a possible D gene (6 bases). Germline CDR1 is LNHDA and CDR2 is SQIVND (reference sequence). This CDR3 spans 15 amino acids. Trimming stripped 1 base from V and 1 base from J, with 11 bases between. This CDR3 is CASSIAGDWSYEQYF. CDR3 sequence (DNA): TGTGCCAGTAGTATAGCGGGGGATTGGTCCTACGAGCAGTACTTC.

CDR3 sequence (DNA): TGTGCCAGCAGCTCCGGGGGAGTTGGCTACACCTTC. Amino acid sequence: CASSSGGVGYTF. The chain joins TRBV11-2 to TRBJ1-2, with D perhaps matching TRBD1 (5 bases). Germline V gives CDR1 SGHAT, CDR2 FQNNGV. V lost 4 bases to trimming and J lost 7 bases, with 10 bases between them. CDR3 size: 12 residues. The entire variable domain, with the rest obtained from reference TRBV11-2 and TRBJ1-2, is as follows: EAGVAQSPRYKIIEKRQSVAFWCNPISGHATLYWYQQILGQGPKLLIQFQNNGVVDDSQLPKDRFSAERLKGVDSTLKIQPAKLEDSAVYLCASSSGGVGYTFGSGTRLTVV.

The chain joins TRBV15 to TRBJ1-1; no clear D gene. The CDR3 has 11 amino acids. V was clipped by 3 bases and J by 8 bases, with 7 bases between them. Germline-derived CDR1 and CDR2 are LNHNV and YYDKDF (reference sequence). CDR3 amino acids: CATSRAQEAFF. In DNA, the CDR3 is TGTGCCACCAGCAGGGCTCAGGAAGCTTTCTTT.

This clone was seen a few times. The J gene is TRBJ1-4, the V gene TRBV10-1; TRBD1 aligns across 8 bases. Germline V CDR1 and CDR2: WNHNN, SYGVQD (reference sequence). The ends lost 0 bases at V and 7 bases at J; junction bases unmatched: 7. This CDR3 region has 16 residues. The CDR3 here is CASSESPGQAGEKLFF. CDR3 nucleotides: TGCGCCAGCAGTGAGTCCCCGGGACAGGCTGGTGAAAAACTGTTTTTT.

V and J are TRBV9 and TRBJ2-1; 10 bases agree with TRBD2. The CDR3 runs 15 residues. Unmatched junction bases numbered 14, after V lost 9 bases and J lost 8 bases. Germline assignment: CDR1 SGDLS and CDR2 YYNGEE. CDR3 bases: TGTGCCACCACCTCAGGGGCTAGCGGGAGTCATGAGCAGTTCTTC. Protein product: CATTSGASGSHEQFF.

This clone was detected once. The rearrangement links TRBV7-6 to TRBJ1-2, with 7 bases matching TRBD1. This CDR3 contains 14 residues. Germline loops: CDR1 SGHVS, CDR2 FNYEAQ. The J segment lost 3 bases and the V segment lost 5 bases, leaving 6 bases of the junction unmatched. In DNA, the CDR3 is TGTGCCAGCAGCCCGGGACAGAGTTACTATGGCTACACCTTC. Translating it yields CASSPGQSYYGYTF.

This sequence joins TRBV19 and TRBJ1-5; the D gene is possibly TRBD1 (5 bases). This CDR3 contains 15 residues. The V gene's germline CDR1 is LNHDA and CDR2 SQIVND (reference sequence). Trimming cost V 3 bases and J 0 bases, with 9 bases left between them. CDR3 DNA: TGTGCCAGTAGTATTAGGGGTGGTAGCAATCAGCCCCAGCATTTT. Its translation is CASSIRGGSNQPQHF.

This chain connects TRBV7-9 to TRBJ2-5; 9 bases align to TRBD2. The germline CDR1 and CDR2 sequences are SEHNR and FQNEAQ (reference sequence). The CDR3 runs 15 residues. Trimming at V came to 3 bases and at J to 5 bases, leaving 7 bases not matched to a gene. In nucleotides, the CDR3 is TGTGCCAGCAGCTTCACGGGACTAGCAACGGAGACCCAGTACTTC. It yields the protein CASSFTGLATETQYF.

About this clone itself: The germline gene is not matched at one end of the junction; a read error may be the cause. The chain is built from TRBV7-9 and TRBJ2-7; TRBD2 matches 9 bases. Germline CDR1 reads SEHNR; CDR2 reads FQNEAQ (reference sequence). The CDR3 is 12 amino acids. CDR3 in DNA: TGTGCCAGCACCTTAGCGGGAGACGAGCAGTACTTC. Protein product: CASTLAGDEQYF. Full variable domain (outside the CDR3, taken from reference TRBV7-9 and TRBJ2-7): DTGVSQNPRHKITKRGQNVTFRCDPISEHNRLYWYRQTLGQGPEFLTYFQNEAQLEKSRLLSDRFSAERPKGSFSTLEIQRTEQGDSAMYLCASTLAGDEQYFGPGTRLTVT.

V is TRBV14 and J is TRBJ2-7; 8 positions match TRBD1. Looked up from germline, CDR1 is SGHDN and CDR2 is FVKESK. Trimming took 3 bases from V and 3 from J; bases not matched to a gene: 4. This CDR3 has 14 residues. The CDR3 DNA follows: TGTGCCAGCAGCCAGCCTGACAGGGGCTACGAGCAGTACTTC. It yields the protein CASSQPDRGYEQYF.

This clone was seen once. The gene calls are TRBV5-1 and TRBJ2-1; 14 bases match TRBD2. Germline trimming cut 4 bases from V and 7 bases from J; bases unmatched to any gene: 13. Germline CDR1 SGHRS, CDR2 YFSETQ. The CDR3 is made up of 18 amino acids. The DNA of the CDR3 is TGCGCCAGCAGCCTCTTCGGGACTAGCGGGAGTGTTTGGAATGAGCAGTTCTTC. It yields the protein CASSLFGTSGSVWNEQFF.

The genes are TRBV5-1 and TRBJ1-6; D ambiguous. Germline values: CDR1 SGHRS, CDR2 YFSETQ. Trimming removed 2 bases at V and 0 bases at J, with 9 bases between. The CDR3 consists of 16 residues. The CDR3 reads CASSFTISSYNSPLHF. The CDR3 nucleotides are TGCGCCAGCAGCTTTACAATCAGCTCCTATAATTCACCCCTCCACTTT.

With regard to this clone: The junction differs from germline at one of its ends, possibly a read error. The chain has TRBV7-7 and TRBJ2-3; 9 positions match TRBD2. This CDR3 has 16 residues. Germline CDR1 is SSHAT and CDR2 is FNYEAQ (reference sequence). CDR3 nucleotides: TGTGCTAGCAGCTTGGGACTAGCCCGACCCACAGATACGCAGTATTTT. It is translated as CASSLGLARPTDTQYF.

The rearrangement uses TRBV13 and TRBJ1-2; TRBD1 aligns across 10 bases. After removal of 3 bases from V and 9 bases from J, the junction contained 7 bases not matched to a gene. The length of the CDR3 is 14 residues. CDR1 PRHDT and CDR2 FYEKMQ come from the germline V gene (reference sequence). CDR3 sequence reads: CASSLGTGDFCYTF. In DNA form, the CDR3 reads TGTGCCAGCAGCTTGGGGACAGGGGACTTTTGCTACACCTTC.

The chain uses TRBV4-1 and TRBJ2-2; D is perhaps TRBD2 (6 bases). This CDR3 comprises 16 residues. V lost 0 bases and J lost 5, with 13 bases in between. Germline loops: CDR1 MGHRA, CDR2 YSYEKL. The CDR3 sequence: CASSQEPGVRTGELFF. The CDR3 DNA reads TGCGCCAGCAGCCAAGAACCGGGAGTGCGGACCGGGGAGCTGTTTTTT.

V and J are TRBV11-3 and TRBJ2-3; 8 bases line up with TRBD2. The junction had 12 bases not matched to a gene; V was cut back by 2 bases and J by 5 bases. CDR3 length: 17 residues. Looked up from germline, CDR1 is SGHNT and CDR2 is YENEEA. In DNA form, the CDR3 reads TGTGCCAGCAGCTTACGGGGGGGGACACCCTGGGGAGATACGCAGTATTTT. Residues: CASSLRGGTPWGDTQYF.

The V and J genes are TRBV28 and TRBJ1-5, with D maybe TRBD1 (5 bases). This CDR3 is built from 17 residues. CDR1 and CDR2 (germline): MDHEN, SYDVKM. Trimming cost V 5 bases and J 1 base, with 18 bases left between them. The chain's CDR3 is CASSPRYGTASNQPQHF. The CDR3 DNA follows: TGTGCCAGCAGTCCCCGGTACGGGACTGCCAGCAATCAGCCCCAGCATTTT.

The chain couples TRBV30 to TRBJ2-2, with 7 bases fitting TRBD2. CDR3 length: 17 amino acids. The junction had 10 bases not matched to a gene; V was cut back by 3 bases and J by 0 bases. Germline-derived CDR1 and CDR2 are GTSNPN and SVGIG (reference sequence). The CDR3 here is CAWRFRRGVTNTGELFF. The CDR3 region has the DNA TGTGCCTGGAGGTTTCGCCGGGGGGTCACGAACACCGGGGAGCTGTTTTTT.

This clone was recorded only once. This chain joins TRBV18 and TRBJ1-1, with D unresolved. V shed 0 bases and J shed 1 base, with 12 bases lying between them. The CDR3 is made up of 16 amino acids. CDR1 KGHSH and CDR2 LQKENI come from the germline V gene. CDR3 DNA sequence: TGTGCCAGCTCACCACCAGGAAGAGGAGGGAACACTGAAGCTTTCTTT. Amino acid sequence: CASSPPGRGGNTEAFF.

This clone was detected only once. The chain carries TRBV11-2 and TRBJ1-1, with TRBD1 identical over 7 bases. There are 15 residues in the CDR3. V was pared by 5 bases and J by 1 base, with 7 bases of the junction left unmatched. Germline V gives CDR1 SGHAT, CDR2 FQNNGV. CDR3 sequence (DNA): TGTGCCAGCAGCCAATTACAGGGGACGAACACTGAAGCTTTCTTT. This encodes CASSQLQGTNTEAFF. The full variable domain, in which reference TRBV11-2 and TRBJ1-1 provide the parts outside the CDR3, is EAGVAQSPRYKIIEKRQSVAFWCNPISGHATLYWYQQILGQGPKLLIQFQNNGVVDDSQLPKDRFSAERLKGVDSTLKIQPAKLEDSAVYLCASSQLQGTNTEAFFGQGTRLTVV.

The genes are TRBV11-2 and TRBJ2-7; 7 bases are shared with TRBD1. Trimming cost V 1 base and J 9 bases; bases outside gene matches: 24. The CDR3 totals 19 residues. Germline CDR1 reads SGHAT; CDR2 reads FQNNGV. The CDR3 protein is CASSLVRARDSAAVRRQYF. The CDR3 nucleotides are TGTGCCAGCAGCTTAGTCCGGGCTAGGGACAGTGCAGCGGTACGTAGGCAGTACTTC.

V and J are TRBV5-1 and TRBJ1-4; D unresolved. Trimming removed 0 bases at V and 4 bases at J, with 7 bases between. Germline values: CDR1 SGHRS, CDR2 YFSETQ. This CDR3 comprises 14 residues. The CDR3 DNA follows: TGCGCCAGCAGCTTGGGGCGGGATAATGAAAAACTGTTTTTT. Translation gives CASSLGRDNEKLFF.